A selection of T cell receptor beta chains follows, all from one sample in a study of blood T cell repertoires in COVID-19. Data came from immunoSEQ multiplex PCR; TCRdb stores just in-frame clones and leaves some out. The sample includes about 160,000 clones, 70% to 90% of them seen just once. The sequenced sample was peripheral blood. Receptor source: a man aged 35 to 55 with acute or convalescent COVID-19. Each CDR3 is given with its conserved first and last residue. The D gene is left open where the match is weak. Clone size is given for some rows only: seen once, a few or many times, or a class if the clone is expanded.

TRBV3-1/TRBV3-2	TRBJ1-2	TRBD1	NA	TGTGCCAGCAGCTACCGGGGGACAGCCAATGGCTACACCTTC	CASSYRGTANGYTF
TRBV10-3	TRBJ1-1	NA	NA	TGTGCCACGGCGGGACTTAACACTGAAGCTTTCTTT	CATAGLNTEAFF
TRBV5-1	TRBJ2-5	TRBD2	NA	TGCGCCAGCAGCTTCGGGGCTAGCGGGGGGTACCAAGAGACCCAGTACTTC	CASSFGASGGYQETQYF
TRBV5-5	TRBJ1-2	NA	few	TGTGCCAGCAGCTTGTGGGGGGACGGCTACACCTTC	CASSLWGDGYTF
TRBV11-2	TRBJ1-1	TRBD1	NA	TGTGCCAGCAGCTCGAGACAGGGGCTCCTTCAAGCTTTCTTT	CASSSRQGLLQAFF
TRBV3-1/TRBV3-2	TRBJ2-7	TRBD1	NA	TGTGCCAGCCGGGACAGGGACTACGAGCAGTACTTC	CASRDRDYEQYF
TRBV12-5	TRBJ2-3	TRBD2	NA	TGTGCTAGTGGTGGACTTAGCGGGGGGCGAGGAGATACGCAGTATTTT	CASGGLSGGRGDTQYF
TRBV5-1	TRBJ2-5	TRBD1	NA	TGCGCCAGCAGCTCAGACAGGGTCGGACAGACCCAGTACTTC	CASSSDRVGQTQYF
TRBV28	TRBJ1-2	NA	once	TGTGCCAGCAGTTCGAGCTATGGCTACACCTTC	CASSSSYGYTF
TRBV7-6	TRBJ2-5	TRBD2	NA	TGTGCCAGCAGCGCGCGGACTAGCGGGCCGTACGCGGAGACCCAGTACTTC	CASSARTSGPYAETQYF
TRBV14	TRBJ1-3	NA	once	TGTGCCAGCAGCCAAGGGCAGACTGGAAACACCATATATTTT	CASSQGQTGNTIYF
TRBV5-4	TRBJ1-1	NA	NA	TGTGCCAGCAGCGGGGCCAGGGGTGCTACGGGAAGGGGAGCTTTCTTT	CASSGARGATGRGAFF
TRBV24-1	TRBJ2-1	NA	NA	TGTGCCTCGCAAGGGGACAATGAGCAGTTCTTC	CASQGDNEQFF
TRBV19	TRBJ2-3	NA	once	TGTGCCAGTACGTCAGGGTGGGGAGATACGCAGTATTTT	CASTSGWGDTQYF
TRBV6-5	TRBJ1-2	TRBD1	NA	TGTGCCAGCAGTTACTCGCGCAGGGGGAACTATGGCTACACCTTC	CASSYSRRGNYGYTF
TRBV10-3	TRBJ2-7	TRBD2	NA	TGTGCCATCAGTGCCTCTGCCGGGGGGGGATTTTACGAGCAGTACTTC	CAISASAGGGFYEQYF
TRBV5-1	TRBJ2-3	NA	once	TGCGCCAGCAGCTTATTCGGGAGCCGCACAGATACGCAGTATTTT	CASSLFGSRTDTQYF
TRBV28	TRBJ1-3	NA	NA	TGTGCCAGCAGTTTAGACCCCGACGGCAGTACTAATGGAAACACCATATATTTT	CASSLDPDGSTNGNTIYF
TRBV7-8	TRBJ2-1	NA	NA	TGTGCCAGCAGCTTACGGGAGCGCGGGGGCCTGAGCTCCTACAATGAGCAGTTCTTC	CASSLRERGGLSSYNEQFF
TRBV5-1	TRBJ1-1	TRBD1	NA	TGCGCCAGCAGCGGGACAGCTAAAGAGAACACTGAAGCTTTCTTT	CASSGTAKENTEAFF
TRBV5-1	TRBJ1-5	NA	NA	TGCGCCAGCAGCTTGGCGGGAGGGAATCAGCCCCAGCATTTT	CASSLAGGNQPQHF
TRBV5-6	TRBJ1-6	NA	NA	TGTGCCAGCAGCTTGAAACAGGGTAATATTAATTCACCCCTCCACTTT	CASSLKQGNINSPLHF
TRBV2	TRBJ2-7	NA	few	TGTGCCAGCAGCAAGGGACTGTTTCCCTACGAGCAGTACTTC	CASSKGLFPYEQYF
TRBV5-1	TRBJ1-1	TRBD1	NA	TGCGCCAGCAGCGCACAGGGGTCCGAAGCTTTCTTT	CASSAQGSEAFF
TRBV6-1	TRBJ2-2	TRBD2	NA	TGTGCCAGCAGTGACTACCCCCGGACTAGCGGGGGCCGAACCGGGGAGCTGTTTTTT	CASSDYPRTSGGRTGELFF
TRBV7-8	TRBJ1-2	NA	once	TGTGCCAGCAGCTTGTTCGGGACACCCGATAACTATGGCTACACCTTC	CASSLFGTPDNYGYTF
TRBV7-2	TRBJ1-2	NA	NA	TGTGCCAGCAGCTTAGCGTGGGCAGCTAACTATGGCTACACCTTC	CASSLAWAANYGYTF
TRBV3-1/TRBV3-2	TRBJ2-7	TRBD1	NA	TGTGCCAGCAGCCCTTATCGGGACAGAACCCCCTACGAGCAGTACTTC	CASSPYRDRTPYEQYF
TRBV27	TRBJ1-3	NA	NA	TGTGCCAGCAGTTTCGACAAAGGAAACACCATATATTTT	CASSFDKGNTIYF
TRBV4-3	TRBJ2-1	TRBD2	NA	TGCGCCAGCAGCCAAGGTATTGTGTTTGGCGGGGGTTTATCCTACAATGAGCAGTTCTTC	CASSQGIVFGGGLSYNEQFF
TRBV18	TRBJ1-6	NA	NA	TGTGCCAGCTCACCCGGCGGAATTTATAATTCACCCCTCCACTTT	CASSPGGIYNSPLHF
TRBV14	TRBJ1-1	NA	NA	TGTGCCAGCAGCCAAATGGGCAGATTGAACACTGAAGCTTTCTTT	CASSQMGRLNTEAFF
TRBV7-9	TRBJ2-3	TRBD2	NA	TGTGCCAGCGAGAGCGGGGGGGCAGAAGATACGCAGTATTTT	CASESGGAEDTQYF
TRBV6-4	TRBJ2-1	TRBD2	NA	TGTGCCAGCAGTAGCGGGGGGCACAATGAGCAGTTCTTC	CASSSGGHNEQFF